The clone carrying this T cell receptor (beta chain) was seen only a few times. What it binds is not known. The repertoire came from unfractionated whole blood and reflected all unsorted peripheral T cells. 450 to 600 ng RNA was reverse transcribed with alpha and beta constant-region primers. Using multiplexing indices, alpha and beta chain libraries were generated apart by chain-specific third strand synthesis. TCRdb recomputed calls from the 5' RACE reads with MiXCR, one row per CDR3 protein. The sample yields approximately 12,000 distinct CDR3 sequences, about 5.1% seen once. These data are taken from a study of HIV-infected patients and healthy controls. Overall study results and limits: HIV-infected patients shared fewer CDR3 sequences between individuals than healthy controls. Untreated HIV+ repertoires had roughly threefold fewer distinct CDR3s and lower Shannon diversity than healthy controls.

J lost 2 bases, V lost 2 bases, and 8 bases had no gene match. In germline, CDR1 is DFQATT, CDR2 SNEGSKA (reference sequence). This CDR3 comprises 16 residues. The sequenced sample consisted of blood. This sequence joins TRBV20-1 and TRBJ1-2, with 10 bases identical to TRBD1. This TCR was sampled from an adult in good health. This CDR3 reads CSARSRDRGPNYGYTF. The CDR3 DNA sequence: TGCAGTGCTAGAAGCCGGGACAGGGGACCCAACTATGGCTACACCTTC.